The 25 T cell receptor beta chains presented below share a single source sample, sequenced in a study of blood T cell repertoires in COVID-19. TCRdb's copy holds only in-frame clones and misses some; the assay was immunoSEQ multiplex PCR. Among some 97,000 clones listed, roughly nine tenths were seen once. The sequencing input was peripheral blood. These receptors came from a man aged 45 to 65 with active COVID-19.

The chain is built from TRBV7-9 and TRBJ1-5; D might be TRBD1 (5 bases). The CDR3 runs 15 residues. V was shortened by 4 bases and J by 1 base, with 11 bases between the two germline ends. Germline CDR1 is SEHNR and CDR2 is FQNEAQ (reference sequence). CDR3 loop: CASSWGGPSNQPQHF. As DNA, the CDR3 is TGTGCCAGCAGCTGGGGGGGACCGAGCAATCAGCCCCAGCATTTT.

The rearrangement links TRBV5-4 to TRBJ2-3; TRBD1 might be the D (6 bases). Germline V lookup: CDR1 SGHNT, CDR2 YYREEE (reference sequence). The germline V and J ends were trimmed by 5 bases and 5 bases, with 21 bases remaining between them. The CDR3 totals 16 residues. The CDR3 nucleotides read TGTGCCAGCAGAGCCGATCCAGGGGAAACGGGAGATACGCAGTATTTT. This sequence encodes CASRADPGETGDTQYF.

V is TRBV11-2 and J is TRBJ2-4; TRBD2 matches 7 bases. CDR3 size: 15 residues. Germline values: CDR1 SGHAT, CDR2 FQNNGV. With V trimmed by 1 base and J by 9 bases, 9 bases remained unmatched. The CDR3 DNA follows: TGTGCCAGCAGCTTAGGACTAGCCGTACGGGGCATTCAGTACTTC. As protein: CASSLGLAVRGIQYF. Combining the CDR3 with reference TRBV11-2 and TRBJ2-4 gives the whole variable domain EAGVAQSPRYKIIEKRQSVAFWCNPISGHATLYWYQQILGQGPKLLIQFQNNGVVDDSQLPKDRFSAERLKGVDSTLKIQPAKLEDSAVYLCASSLGLAVRGIQYFGAGTRLSVL.

The table lists this clone with a few counts. The rearrangement joins TRBV6-6 to TRBJ2-7; a possible D gene is TRBD2 (7 bases). The CDR3 is 12 amino acids. The V end was cut by 10 bases, the J end by 5 bases, with 15 bases between. Germline CDR1 reads MNHNY; CDR2 reads SVGAGI (reference sequence). The CDR3 region is CATGPGGDEQYV. The CDR3 region has the DNA TGTGCCACCGGCCCGGGGGGCGACGAGCAGTACGTC.

The J gene is TRBJ2-2, the V gene TRBV5-1, with 8 bases that match TRBD1. Germline V gene data show CDR1 as SGHRS and CDR2 as YFSETQ. The CDR3 loop spans 16 amino acids. V lost 0 bases and J lost 5; bases outside the gene matches: 6. In nucleotides, the CDR3 is TGCGCCAGCAGCTTGGACCCAGGGGGCTATACCGGGGAGCTGTTTTTT. It encodes CASSLDPGGYTGELFF.

This chain joins TRBV9 and TRBJ1-2; TRBD1 is a possible D gene (6 bases). The CDR3 is 14 residues long. V lost 3 bases to trimming and J lost 7 bases, with 16 bases between them. Germline CDR1 and CDR2: SGDLS and YYNGEE. The CDR3, as DNA: TGTGCCAGCAGCGCATCCCGGGGGGCCGGTGGCTACACCTTC. Translation gives CASSASRGAGGYTF.

The chain recombines TRBV11-3 with TRBJ2-1, with D possibly TRBD2 on 5 matching bases. The germline V gene encodes CDR1 SGHNT and CDR2 YENEEA. Trimming stripped 5 bases from V and 7 bases from J, with 21 bases between. The CDR3 consists of 16 residues. The CDR3 protein is CASSRGGDFDGNEQFF. CDR3 in DNA: TGTGCCAGCAGCCGGGGTGGAGACTTTGATGGGAATGAGCAGTTCTTC.

The chain recombines TRBV29-1 with TRBJ2-1, with 10 positions matching TRBD2. After removal of 5 bases from V and 4 bases from J, the junction contained 5 bases not matched to a gene. CDR1 is SQVTM and CDR2 is ANQGSEA in the germline V gene. The CDR3 loop spans 14 amino acids. As DNA, the CDR3 is TGCAGCGTTACCGGGACTAGCGCTTACAATGAGCAGTTCTTC. It yields the protein CSVTGTSAYNEQFF.

The rearrangement joins TRBV11-1 to TRBJ1-6; 10 nucleotides align to TRBD1. CDR1 and CDR2 from the germline V gene are SGHAT and FQDESV (reference sequence). The V and J ends lost 3 bases and 9 bases, in that order; junction bases with no gene match: 5. The CDR3 consists of 15 residues. Here the CDR3 reads CASSFGQGVGSPLHF. The CDR3 DNA sequence: TGTGCCAGCAGCTTCGGACAGGGGGTAGGTTCACCCCTCCACTTT.

The rearrangement joins TRBV7-3 to TRBJ2-2; 8 bases match TRBD1. J was trimmed by 4 bases and V by 3 bases; bases with no gene match: 4. The CDR3 runs to 15 residues. Germline CDR1 reads SGHTA; CDR2 reads FQGTGA. The CDR3 spells CASSFSGGTTGELFF. CDR3 DNA: TGTGCCAGCAGCTTTTCAGGGGGCACCACCGGGGAGCTGTTTTTT.

The CDR3 region is CASSPSGSFDTGELFF. The CDR3 nucleotides are TGTGCCAGCAGCCCCTCCGGGAGTTTTGACACCGGGGAGCTGTTTTTT. V gene TRBV7-9 combines with J gene TRBJ2-2; possibly TRBD2 for D (6 bases). The V end was cut by 5 bases, the J end by 3 bases, with 16 bases between. The CDR3 length is 16 residues. Germline CDR1 SEHNR, CDR2 FQNEAQ (reference sequence).

The chain has TRBV13 and TRBJ2-7; 7 bases are shared with TRBD1. Trimming took 5 bases from V and 3 from J; bases not matched to a gene: 7. From germline, CDR1 is PRHDT and CDR2 FYEKMQ (reference sequence). The CDR3 contains 14 residues. The CDR3 nucleotides are TGTGCCAGCAGCGTTAGGGACAGACACTACGAGCAGTACTTC. This codes for CASSVRDRHYEQYF.

The chain has TRBV6-5 and TRBJ1-5; possibly TRBD1 for D (5 bases). The CDR3 runs 14 residues. Germline-derived CDR1 and CDR2 are MNHEY and SVGAGI. The germline V and J ends were trimmed by 5 bases and 3 bases, with 11 bases remaining between them. CDR3 region: CASSTRQPNQPQHF. The CDR3 DNA sequence: TGTGCCAGCAGTACCCGACAGCCCAATCAGCCCCAGCATTTT.

The chain combines TRBV27 with TRBJ2-1, with 11 bases that match TRBD2. The ends lost 5 bases at V and 6 bases at J; junction bases unmatched: 6. Germline V gene sequence: CDR1 MNHEY, CDR2 SMNVEV (reference sequence). This CDR3 spans 15 amino acids. CDR3 in DNA: TGTGCCAGCAGTCGACTAGCGGGGATGGTCAATGAGCAGTTCTTC. Its protein is CASSRLAGMVNEQFF.

The rearrangement joins TRBV11-3 to TRBJ1-3, with D perhaps TRBD1 (6 bases). The CDR3 covers 14 residues. CDR1 and CDR2 (germline): SGHNT, YENEEA. Trimming took off 5 bases at V and 2 bases at J, with 10 bases between the two ends. This CDR3 reads CASSDGQTGNTIYF. CDR3 sequence (DNA): TGTGCCAGCAGCGACGGACAGACTGGAAACACCATATATTTT.

The rearrangement joins TRBV21-1 to TRBJ2-3; the D call in the table, TRBD2, was not verified against the DNA. TRBV21-1 is reported as a pseudogene. The CDR3 is 20 amino acids. The CDR3 region has the DNA TGTGCCAGCAGCAAAAAGTGGGGGGCTAGCGGGAGCCGAGGCACAGATACGCAGTATTTT. It specifies CASSKKWGASGSRGTDTQYF.

V gene TRBV5-4 combines with J gene TRBJ2-5, with unresolved D. Germline V CDR1 and CDR2: SGHNT, YYREEE (reference sequence). CDR3 length: 15 residues. Trimming removed 3 bases from V and 4 bases from J, with 16 bases in between. The CDR3 sequence is CASSSNDARGETQYF. The CDR3 DNA reads TGTGCCAGCAGCTCAAATGACGCACGCGGAGAGACCCAGTACTTC.

V and J are TRBV6-5 and TRBJ1-2, with D uncertain. The germline V gene has CDR1 MNHEY and CDR2 SVGAGI. Trimming pared 6 bases from V and 0 bases from J, leaving 11 bases between. CDR3 size: 14 residues. For the CDR3, the DNA is TGTGCCAGCAGCCCCTCAAGCCCTAACTATGGCTACACCTTC. It encodes CASSPSSPNYGYTF.

The gene calls are TRBV6-1 and TRBJ1-5, with D possibly being TRBD1 (5 bases). This CDR3 has 15 residues. With 2 bases removed from V and 3 bases from J, the gap between germline ends came to 11 bases. Per germline, CDR1 MNHNS and CDR2 SASEGT. In DNA form, the CDR3 reads TGTGCCAGCAGTGAACCAGGGTGGATCAATCAGCCCCAGCATTTT. It encodes CASSEPGWINQPQHF.

This chain connects TRBV5-5 to TRBJ1-6; D uncertain. V lost 4 bases and J lost 2, with 13 bases in between. Per the germline V gene, CDR1 is SGHKS and CDR2 is YYEKEE (reference sequence). CDR3 length: 16 residues. The CDR3 bases are TGTGCCAGCAGCCGTGGTCCCCCTACCTATAATTCACCCCTCCACTTT. This codes for CASSRGPPTYNSPLHF. Supplemented by reference TRBV5-5 and TRBJ1-6, the full variable domain reads DAGVTQSPTHLIKTRGQQVTLRCSPISGHKSVSWYQQVLGQGPQFIFQYYEKEERGRGNFPDRFSARQFPNYSSELNVNALLLGDSALYLCASSRGPPTYNSPLHFGNGTRLTVT.

The V and J genes are TRBV5-6 and TRBJ1-5, with 11 bases fitting TRBD1. This CDR3 region has 16 residues. The V gene end was trimmed by 4 bases and the J gene end by 7 bases; junction bases not matched to a gene: 10. CDR1 and CDR2 (germline): SGHDT, YYEEEE. CDR3 sequence (DNA): TGTGCCAGCAGCATCGCGAGGACAGGGGGCGGGCAGCCCCAGCATTTT. This gives the protein CASSIARTGGGQPQHF. Complete variable domain (other parts from reference TRBV5-6 and TRBJ1-5): DAGVTQSPTHLIKTRGQQVTLRCSPKSGHDTVSWYQQALGQGPQFIFQYYEEEERQRGNFPDRFSGHQFPNYSSELNVNALLLGDSALYLCASSIARTGGGQPQHFGDGTRLSIL.

Here the CDR3 DNA reads TGTGCCAGCTCGGGCGAAAAGAGCTACACCTTC. It specifies CASSGEKSYTF. The chain has TRBV18 and TRBJ1-2; no firm D call. From germline, CDR1 is KGHSH and CDR2 LQKENI. The CDR3 contains 11 residues. V was pared by 6 bases and J by 9 bases, with 11 bases between. The variable domain in full, completed from reference TRBV18 and TRBJ1-2, reads NAGVMQNPRHLVRRRGQEARLRCSPMKGHSHVYWYRQLPEEGLKFMVYLQKENIIDESGMPKERFSAEFPKEGPSILRIQQVVRGDSAAYFCASSGEKSYTFGSGTRLTVV.

The chain employs TRBV5-1 and TRBJ2-7; TRBD1 is a possible D gene (5 bases). Germline loops: CDR1 SGHRS, CDR2 YFSETQ. V was clipped by 6 bases and J by 2 bases, with 15 bases between them. The CDR3 length is 14 residues. CDR3 sequence reads: CASNWQGPTYEQYF. As DNA, the CDR3 is TGCGCCAGCAATTGGCAGGGCCCCACCTACGAGCAGTACTTC.

The chain has TRBV5-1 and TRBJ2-7; 9 bases agree with TRBD1. Per the germline V gene, CDR1 is SGHRS and CDR2 is YFSETQ. The CDR3 loop spans 14 amino acids. The ends lost 4 bases at V and 1 base at J; junction bases unmatched: 3. DNA for the CDR3: TGCGCCAGCAGCGCCGGGACAGGGTCCTACGAGCAGTACGTC. This gives the protein CASSAGTGSYEQYV.

The CDR3 loop reads CSVGKSGPAGELFF. DNA for the CDR3: TGCAGCGTTGGAAAAAGTGGGCCGGCCGGGGAGCTGTTTTTT. V and J are TRBV29-1 and TRBJ2-2; no clear D gene. CDR1 is SQVTM, CDR2 ANQGSEA, per germline. The CDR3 covers 14 residues. Trimming took off 4 bases at V and 6 bases at J, with 15 bases between the two ends.